This T cell receptor (beta chain) was captured by sequencing in a study of read filtering for tumor transcriptome and immune sequencing. For the study at large: RNA-seq yielded only about 75 to 1273 TCR reads, IR-seq about 4 to 10.27 million.

The germline V gene encodes CDR1 MNHNS and CDR2 SASEGT. CDR3 length equals 15 residues. The J segment lost 6 bases and the V segment lost 2 bases, leaving 6 bases of the junction unmatched. From 400 to 450 ng of RNA, a library with molecular barcoded alpha/delta and beta/gamma adaptors was made. MiXCR was run by TCRdb on the reads, yielding one entry per CDR3 protein. Of 75,000 to 95,000 distinct CDR3 sequences detected, approximately 13% appear once; the ten largest clones hold 14% to 15%. Bone marrow was sampled from every patient at the time of active disease. The study's findings and limits: The CD138-negative fraction was mixed bone marrow immune cells, not pure T cells. About 77% of IR-seq clonotypes had a single read, yet these held around 3.3% of reads.

In this sample, this clonotype turned up many times. Its antigen is still unknown. The clonotype was recovered from a donor at least 40 years old with multiple myeloma. Material for sequencing was a population of CD138-negative cells sorted from bone marrow. The J gene is TRBJ1-5, the V gene TRBV6-1; 8 bases are shared with TRBD1. The DNA for the CDR3 is TGTGCCAGCAGTGAAACAGGGGGTGGTGGTCAGCCCCAGCATTTT. Its protein is CASSETGGGGQPQHF.